One and the same sample provided the 12 T cell receptor beta chains below, sequenced in a study of Ad26.COV2.S vaccination and SARS-CoV-2 variants. The treatment is: about 20 received Ad26.COV2.S at low or high dose, single or two shots; several received placebo; per-sample allocation not given. Collection of the samples took place on day 63 after the first injection of vaccine or placebo. Assay used: immunoSEQ multiplex PCR; TCRdb lists only in-frame clones, some missing. The table records around 270,000 clones, around 85% of them present only once. The specimen comprised peripheral blood, sampled in a trial of Ad26.COV2.S vaccine versus placebo. All receptors derive from a person aged 18-60 years who received the Ad26.COV2.S COVID-19 vaccine or a placebo.

The rearrangement joins TRBV5-6 to TRBJ2-1; maybe TRBD1 (5 bases). The V and J ends lost 0 bases and 4 bases respectively, with 8 bases between them. There are 14 residues in the CDR3. Germline V lookup: CDR1 SGHDT, CDR2 YYEEEE. The CDR3, as DNA: TGTGCCAGCAGCTTGGGACAGACTTACAATGAGCAGTTCTTC. This codes for CASSLGQTYNEQFF.

On this clone: A read error may account for a junction end that differs from germline. The rearrangement joins TRBV25-1 to TRBJ1-6; weak D call: TRBD1 (6 bases). Germline assignment: CDR1 MGHDK and CDR2 SYGVNS. CDR3 size: 13 residues. DNA of the CDR3: TGCCCCGTGGGGGGCTATTGGAATTCACCCCTCCACTTT. As protein: CPVGGYWNSPLHF.

The chain combines TRBV23-1 with TRBJ2-5, with 11 bases fitting TRBD2. TRBV23-1 is treated as an ORF (open reading frame) with a function not yet certain. There are 20 residues in the CDR3. Unmatched junction bases numbered 24, after V lost 7 bases and J lost 5 bases. The CDR3 loop is CASTTDPGQIASGRWETQYF. CDR3 bases: TGCGCCAGCACCACCGACCCGGGACAGATAGCTAGCGGGAGGTGGGAGACCCAGTACTTC.

The chain carries TRBV27 and TRBJ2-2; 10 bases align to TRBD1. CDR1 and CDR2 (germline): MNHEY, SMNVEV (reference sequence). J lost 3 bases, V lost 6 bases, and 13 bases had no gene match. This CDR3 has 18 amino acids. CDR3 in DNA: TGTGCCAGCAGCATTACAGAAGCGGGACAGGGGTACACCGGGGAGCTGTTTTTT. This encodes CASSITEAGQGYTGELFF.

The rearrangement uses TRBV6-6 and TRBJ1-1, with no clear D. V dropped 4 bases and J dropped 3 bases, with 12 bases sitting between them. Germline V gives CDR1 MNHNY, CDR2 SVGAGI (reference sequence). This CDR3 region has 14 residues. CDR3 bases: TGTGCCAGCAGTTTGGTGGGTTGGGACACTGAAGCTTTCTTT. Translating gives CASSLVGWDTEAFF.

This clone was seen once. The chain recombines TRBV7-6 with TRBJ1-2, with TRBD1 identical over 9 bases. Germline loops: CDR1 SGHVS, CDR2 FNYEAQ. The CDR3 sequence is 16 residues long. After removal of 0 bases from V and 4 bases from J, the junction contained 6 bases not matched to a gene. For the CDR3, the DNA is TGTGCCAGCAGCTTAGCCTTCCGGGACAGGGCCTATGGCTACACCTTC. Translated, it gives CASSLAFRDRAYGYTF.

This clone was seen a single time. The CDR3: CASSFVGRAGSYEQYV. The CDR3 DNA reads as TGTGCCAGCAGCTTTGTCGGGAGGGCCGGATCCTACGAGCAGTACGTC. The chain combines TRBV7-8 with TRBJ2-7; 8 positions agree with TRBD2. Germline CDR1 SGHVS, CDR2 FQNEAQ. Unmatched junction bases numbered 8, after V lost 3 bases and J lost 1 base. The length of the CDR3 is 16 residues.

The chain carries TRBV2 and TRBJ2-1; TRBD2 matches at 8 bases. With V trimmed by 10 bases and J by 6 bases, 2 bases remained unmatched. Per the germline V gene, CDR1 is SNHLY and CDR2 is FYNNEI. The CDR3 spans 11 residues. CDR3 in DNA: TGTGCCATGACTAGCGTCAATGAGCAGTTCTTC. This sequence encodes CAMTSVNEQFF.

This chain connects TRBV6-4 to TRBJ1-1, with D unclear. Germline V gene sequence: CDR1 MRHNA, CDR2 SNTAGT. CDR3 length: 13 amino acids. V was shortened by 0 bases and J by 4 bases, with 6 bases between the two germline ends. CDR3 amino acids: CASSDSWSTEAFF. The CDR3 DNA reads as TGTGCCAGCAGTGACTCTTGGAGCACTGAAGCTTTCTTT.

This sequence joins TRBV6-6 and TRBJ1-2; D is possibly TRBD1 (5 bases). V shed 0 bases and J shed 6 bases, with 14 bases lying between them. The CDR3 loop spans 15 amino acids. Germline V gives CDR1 MNHNY, CDR2 SVGAGI (reference sequence). This CDR3 reads CASSYSGRAGDGYTF. The CDR3 bases are TGTGCCAGCAGTTACTCCGGCAGGGCTGGCGATGGCTACACCTTC.

This chain joins TRBV4-3 and TRBJ1-4; unclear D gene. Germline CDR1 reads LGHNA; CDR2 reads YSLEER. Trimming left V 3 bases short and J 0 bases short, with 14 bases between. This CDR3 contains 17 residues. The CDR3 region is CASSHKRMSATNEKLFF. CDR3 DNA sequence: TGCGCCAGCAGCCATAAAAGGATGAGTGCAACTAATGAAAAACTGTTTTTT.

The genes are TRBV11-2 and TRBJ2-1; maybe TRBD1 (6 bases). Germline V gene data show CDR1 as SGHAT and CDR2 as FQNNGV. The CDR3 covers 12 residues. V gave up 4 bases and J gave up 6 bases, with 7 bases separating them. In nucleotides, the CDR3 is TGTGCCAGCAGCTCCAGGGGCAATGAGCAGTTCTTC. Translated: CASSSRGNEQFF.